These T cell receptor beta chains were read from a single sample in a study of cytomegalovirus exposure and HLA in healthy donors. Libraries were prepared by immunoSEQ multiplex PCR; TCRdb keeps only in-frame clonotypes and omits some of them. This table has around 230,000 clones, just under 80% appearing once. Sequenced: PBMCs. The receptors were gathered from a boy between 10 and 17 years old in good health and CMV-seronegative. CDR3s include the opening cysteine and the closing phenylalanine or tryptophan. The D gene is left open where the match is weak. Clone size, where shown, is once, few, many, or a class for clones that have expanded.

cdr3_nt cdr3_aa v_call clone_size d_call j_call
TGTGCCAGCAGTGAACTAGCGGTCACGCTGGGAAGCTCCTACGAGCAGTACTTC CASSELAVTLGSSYEQYF TRBV6-1 - TRBD2 TRBJ2-7
TGTGCCAGCAGCACGAAAACAGGGTTGGGCGAGCAGTACTTC CASSTKTGLGEQYF TRBV7-9 - - TRBJ2-7
TGTGCCAGCAGCTTAAACCTGGGGGCTTCCACAGATACGCAGTATTTT CASSLNLGASTDTQYF TRBV7-3 - - TRBJ2-3
TGTGCCAGCAGTGAACTAGGGGGTGACTATGGCTACACCTTC CASSELGGDYGYTF TRBV6-1 - - TRBJ1-2
TGTGCCATCAGTGAACGGACAGCTCAAGAGACCCAGTACTTC CAISERTAQETQYF TRBV10-3 - - TRBJ2-5
TGTGCCAGCACCTTGGCCTCAGGGGGGACTGAAGCTTTCTTT CASTLASGGTEAFF TRBV7-8 - TRBD1 TRBJ1-1
TGTGCCAGCAGTGAGGACAGGGACTTTAATGAAAAACTGTTTTTT CASSEDRDFNEKLFF TRBV6-1 - TRBD1 TRBJ1-4
TGTGCCAGCAGCTGGGACAGCCAAGAGACCCAGTACTTC CASSWDSQETQYF TRBV7-9 - TRBD1 TRBJ2-5
TGTGCCAGCAGCTCACCGACAGCTTCCTATGGCTACACCTTC CASSSPTASYGYTF TRBV7-2 - - TRBJ1-2
TGTGCCAGCAGTGAAGACAGGGGGAATGGCTACACCTTC CASSEDRGNGYTF TRBV2 - TRBD1 TRBJ1-2
TGTGCCAGCTATCGGGAGAACTATGGCTACACCTTC CASYRENYGYTF TRBV19 - - TRBJ1-2
TGTGCCGTTCGGACTCTCAACGGCTATGGCTACACCTTC CAVRTLNGYGYTF TRBV27 - - TRBJ1-2
TGTGCCAGCAGCCTCGGTCGGGGCTATGGCTACACCTTC CASSLGRGYGYTF TRBV11-2 - - TRBJ1-2
TGTGCCAGCAGTGAAGGGCGGGGGCCAAGCACAGATACGCAGTATTTT CASSEGRGPSTDTQYF TRBV6-1 - - TRBJ2-3
TGTGCCAGCAGCGCCCTACAGGGGAACTATGGCTACACCTTC CASSALQGNYGYTF TRBV9 - TRBD1 TRBJ1-2
TGCAGCGTTGACTCCCCCATCGACAGGGCCGATGAGCAGTTCTTC CSVDSPIDRADEQFF TRBV29-1 - TRBD1 TRBJ2-1
TGCAGCGTTGTAGTTTCCGGGGCGGGACTACCGGGAGATACGCAGTATTTT CSVVVSGAGLPGDTQYF TRBV29-1 - TRBD2 TRBJ2-3
TGTGCCAGCAGTGTAGCAGGACAGGGTTTTTATGGCTACACCTTC CASSVAGQGFYGYTF TRBV25-1 - TRBD1 TRBJ1-2
TGTGCCAGCAGCTTGGACAGAGATGGCTACACCTTC CASSLDRDGYTF TRBV5-4 - - TRBJ1-2
TGTGCCAGCAGCCAGGACTCCACGGACGGAGATACGCAGTATTTT CASSQDSTDGDTQYF TRBV6-4 - - TRBJ2-3
TGTGCCACCAGCAGACAACCGTTAGCGGGAGACGAGCAGTACTTC CATSRQPLAGDEQYF TRBV15 - TRBD2 TRBJ2-7
TGTGCCAGCAGCGGTCCTAGAGTTTTAGGAACAGATACGCAGTATTTT CASSGPRVLGTDTQYF TRBV13 - - TRBJ2-3
TGTGCCAGCAGTTTTCCAGGGTACCACGAGCAGTACTTC CASSFPGYHEQYF TRBV28 - - TRBJ2-7
TGCGCCAGCAGCTCACTAGCGGAGTACGAGCAGTACTTC CASSSLAEYEQYF TRBV5-1 - TRBD2 TRBJ2-7
TGCGCCAGCAGCCAAAGGACAGGGGGCAACACCGGGGAGCTGTTTTTT CASSQRTGGNTGELFF TRBV4-1 - TRBD1 TRBJ2-2
TGTGCCTGGAGTAAATTTCGAGGGCGGGATCTTCCCAATGAGCAGTTCTTC CAWSKFRGRDLPNEQFF TRBV30 - - TRBJ2-1
TGTGCCACGCGGATTAGCGGGAGTCCTGGGGCCAACGTCCTGACTTTC CATRISGSPGANVLTF TRBV27 - TRBD2 TRBJ2-6
TGTGCCAGCAGTCCCTACTCGATCGGGTATGGCTACACCTTC CASSPYSIGYGYTF TRBV27 - - TRBJ1-2
TGTGCCAGCAGTTACTGGGGACAGAACTATGGCTACACCTTC CASSYWGQNYGYTF TRBV6-5 - TRBD1 TRBJ1-2
TGCGCCAGCAGCCAGGATCGGTCGTTGGCAGGGCGAGGTGGTTCCCTCCACTTT CASSQDRSLAGRGGSLHF TRBV4-1 - - TRBJ1-6
TGTGCCAGCAGCGATACCACGGTTACCGGGGAGCTGTTTTTT CASSDTTVTGELFF TRBV7-9 few - TRBJ2-2
TGTGCCAGCAGCCCCGGGGCGGGGGGGCATGTCGGGGAGCTGTTTTTT CASSPGAGGHVGELFF TRBV4-2 - TRBD2 TRBJ2-2
TGTGCCAGCAGTCAAGGGGATCAGCCCCAGCATTTT CASSQGDQPQHF TRBV5-4 few - TRBJ1-5
TGTGCCAGCAGCTTATCCGGGACAGCGAACACTGAAGCTTTCTTT CASSLSGTANTEAFF TRBV7-8 - TRBD1 TRBJ1-1
TGTGCCAGCAGTTACGATGACAGGCGATCGAACACTGAAGCTTTCTTT CASSYDDRRSNTEAFF TRBV6-5 once - TRBJ1-1
TGTGCCAGTAGTCCCACTAGCGGGGGCCCCTCACAGTACTTC CASSPTSGGPSQYF TRBV19 - TRBD2 TRBJ2-5
TGTGCCAGCAGTTACGTGGGGCCAGATACGCAGTATTTT CASSYVGPDTQYF TRBV6-5 - - TRBJ2-3
TGTGCCAGCAGTAAAGACGGGGAGGGCGGCAATGAGCAGTTCTTC CASSKDGEGGNEQFF TRBV6-1 - TRBD2 TRBJ2-1
TGTGCCAGCAGCCCTACGGCCTACGAGCAGTACTTC CASSPTAYEQYF TRBV7-9 - - TRBJ2-7
TGTGCCAGCAGCTTGGATATGCGGGAGGTGGGGGAGCAGTACTTC CASSLDMREVGEQYF TRBV5-4 - TRBD2 TRBJ2-7
TGTGCCAGCAGCTCACAGGGTAGACACTACGAGCAGTACTTC CASSSQGRHYEQYF TRBV5-4 - - TRBJ2-7
TGTGCCAGCAGCCTTCTCCTAGCGGGAGGGGCTGGGACCCAGTACTTC CASSLLLAGGAGTQYF TRBV7-2 - TRBD2 TRBJ2-5
TGTGCCAGCAGCTACCCCGGGATCCGCTACGAGCAGTACTTC CASSYPGIRYEQYF TRBV11-3 few - TRBJ2-7
TGTGCCAGCAGCTTAGATCGGGGGGGCGACTACAATGAGCAGTTCTTC CASSLDRGGDYNEQFF TRBV11-3 - TRBD2 TRBJ2-1
TGTGCCTGGAGTGTAACGCGGGGGGCGGGTTCATCAGATACGCAGTATTTT CAWSVTRGAGSSDTQYF TRBV30 - TRBD2 TRBJ2-3
TGTGCCAGCAGTACTCTGTTGGGAGGTCAAGAGACCCAGTACTTC CASSTLLGGQETQYF TRBV27 - - TRBJ2-5
TGTGCCAGTAGACTGGGGGCGAGCTCCTACGAGCAGTACTTC CASRLGASSYEQYF TRBV19 - - TRBJ2-7
TGTGCCAGCAGCTCCCTTCACGGACTAGCGGGAGCGGCCGGGGAGCTGTTTTTT CASSSLHGLAGAAGELFF TRBV7-2 - TRBD2 TRBJ2-2
TGTGCCAGCAGCGTAGAGGGACGGAGGGCTGGAAACACCATATATTTT CASSVEGRRAGNTIYF TRBV9 - - TRBJ1-3
TGTGCCTGGACCCAGACAGGGCTAGTCTCCTACGAGCAGTACTTC CAWTQTGLVSYEQYF TRBV30 - TRBD1 TRBJ2-7
TGTGCCAGCAGTGAAGAGACTAGCTCCTACAATGAGCAGTTCTTC CASSEETSSYNEQFF TRBV2 - - TRBJ2-1
TGTGCCAGCAGCTTAGGGGTGGGACTCAACTATGGCTACACCTTC CASSLGVGLNYGYTF TRBV7-8 - - TRBJ1-2
TGTGCCAGCAGTGAACAGGGCTACGAGCAGTACTTC CASSEQGYEQYF TRBV2 - - TRBJ2-7
TGTGCCAGCAGCTTAGGTGGACAGGGAGGGTACGAGCAGTACTTC CASSLGGQGGYEQYF TRBV7-9 - - TRBJ2-7
TGTGCCAGCAGTTCTCCGGGACAGAGGATTACTGAAGCTTTCTTT CASSSPGQRITEAFF TRBV6-5 - TRBD1 TRBJ1-1
TGCGCCAGCAGCGTTCGACTAGCGGGGTTCACAGATACGCAGTATTTT CASSVRLAGFTDTQYF TRBV5-1 - TRBD2 TRBJ2-3